Below, 3 T cell receptor beta chains from the same sample are listed, as sequenced in a study of cytomegalovirus exposure and HLA in healthy donors. Both 60 Vbeta primers and 13 Jbeta primers went into the PCR. Method: immunoSEQ multiplex PCR; TCRdb's copy keeps in-frame clones and lacks some. The sample carries 90,000 to 140,000 clones, 65% to 90% recorded once. Sequencing was performed on PBMCs. Every receptor here comes from a man aged 30 to 39 in good health and CMV-seropositive.

V usage is TRBV6-5 and J usage is TRBJ1-6; no clear D gene. The CDR3 covers 15 residues. V lost 5 bases and J 8 bases, leaving 16 bases between the germline ends. The germline gives CDR1 MNHEY, CDR2 SVGAGI. This CDR3 reads CASSTIALADSPLHF. In DNA, the CDR3 is TGTGCCAGCAGTACCATAGCACTCGCGGATTCACCCCTCCACTTT.

V and J are TRBV27 and TRBJ2-1; 8 bases map to TRBD1. J gave up 9 bases and V 5 bases, and 6 bases lay outside the gene matches. The CDR3 covers 13 residues. Germline V CDR1 and CDR2: MNHEY, SMNVEV (reference sequence). CDR3 coding DNA: TGTGCCAGCAGTGCCTACAGGGGGTCTGAGCAGTTCTTC. It specifies CASSAYRGSEQFF.

This chain joins TRBV10-3 and TRBJ2-3, with TRBD2 matching over 12 bases. The germline CDR1 and CDR2 sequences are ENHRY and SYGVKD. The CDR3 runs to 15 residues. The V and J ends lost 2 bases and 6 bases, in that order; junction bases with no gene match: 3. The CDR3 spells CAISERTSGADTQYF. CDR3 DNA: TGTGCCATCAGTGAGCGGACTAGCGGGGCGGATACGCAGTATTTT.